Following are 10 T cell receptor beta chains from one sample sequenced in a study of identical twins. TCRdb used MiXCR to reprocess the 5' RACE reads, holding one entry per CDR3 protein. Of about 890,000 distinct CDR3 sequences listed, around 12% are singletons. This sample was also put to use in a study of yellow fever vaccine responses in identical twins.

Sequenced sample: PBMCs. Receptor source: a woman aged 18-30 years in good health.

This clonotype was found a few times. This rearrangement joins TRBV12-3 or TRBV12-4 to TRBJ1-6; D gene ambiguous. The length of the CDR3 is 13 residues. Trimming took off 5 bases at V and 7 bases at J, with 9 bases between the two ends. The CDR3 here is CASSQRQNSPLHF. DNA for the CDR3: TGTGCCAGCAGTCAGCGACAAAATTCACCCCTCCACTTT.

This clonotype came up many times. V usage is TRBV28 and J usage is TRBJ2-1, with 8 nucleotides matching TRBD2. Per the germline V gene, CDR1 is MDHEN and CDR2 is SYDVKM. Trimming removed 4 bases from V and 8 bases from J; junction bases left unmatched: 7. The CDR3 is 14 residues long. In nucleotides, the CDR3 is TGTGCCAGCAGTTCCGGGACTAGTCGGGATGAGCAGTTCTTC. As protein: CASSSGTSRDEQFF.

The CDR3 DNA sequence: TGCGCCAGCAGATCAAGACAGGGCACAGATACGCAGTATTTT. It translates to CASRSRQGTDTQYF. This chain connects TRBV5-1 to TRBJ2-3; possibly TRBD1 for D (6 bases). Trimming pared 5 bases from V and 1 base from J, leaving 11 bases between. CDR1 and CDR2 from the germline V gene are SGHRS and YFSETQ. This CDR3 has 14 residues.

CDR3 DNA: TGTGCCACCAGTACGTGGGGCTCCTACAATGAGCAGTTCTTC. Its translation is CATSTWGSYNEQFF. The rearrangement links TRBV24-1 to TRBJ2-1; D ambiguous. The V end lost 6 bases, the J end lost 0 bases, and 8 bases lay between the germline ends. CDR3 size: 14 residues. Germline CDR1 and CDR2: KGHDR and SFDVKD.

The rearrangement links TRBV7-9 to TRBJ2-3, with D possibly TRBD2 on 6 matching bases. CDR1 and CDR2 from the germline V gene are SEHNR and FQNEAQ (reference sequence). This CDR3 is 15 amino acids long. The V gene lost 0 bases and the J gene lost 2 bases, with 9 bases spanning the gap. CDR3 nucleotide sequence: TGTGCCAGCAGCTTAGCAGCGGGCCTCACAGATACGCAGTATTTT. Amino acids: CASSLAAGLTDTQYF.

The gene calls are TRBV6-5 and TRBJ1-5; D perhaps matches TRBD1 (5 bases). Trimming took off 2 bases at V and 2 bases at J, with 10 bases between the two ends. CDR1 MNHEY and CDR2 SVGAGI come from the germline V gene. The CDR3 covers 15 residues. The CDR3 region is CASSYTTGGNQPQHF. CDR3 DNA: TGTGCCAGCAGTTACACCACAGGAGGCAATCAGCCCCAGCATTTT.

The chain uses TRBV6-2 or TRBV6-3 and TRBJ2-7; D could derive from TRBD1 or TRBD2 (5 bases each). The CDR3 runs to 15 residues. V was pared by 0 bases and J by 6 bases, with 15 bases between. Germline-derived CDR1 and CDR2 are MNHEY and SVGEGT. The CDR3 sequence is CASSYSGQPGAEQYV. The CDR3 region has the DNA TGTGCCAGCAGTTACTCCGGGCAGCCCGGGGCCGAGCAGTACGTC.

This clonotype was observed at least ten times. The chain is built from TRBV29-1 and TRBJ1-1, with D possibly matching TRBD1 (5 bases). CDR3 length equals 13 residues. Trimming stripped 5 bases from V and 1 base from J, with 11 bases between. Germline V gives CDR1 SQVTM, CDR2 ANQGSEA. The CDR3 bases are TGCAGCGTTTATGGGGCAAAGAACACTGAAGCTTTCTTT. Translation: CSVYGAKNTEAFF.

The chain couples TRBV7-7 to TRBJ2-5, with TRBD2 matching over 7 bases. Germline V gene data show CDR1 as SSHAT and CDR2 as FNYEAQ (reference sequence). CDR3 length: 15 amino acids. J lost 3 bases, V lost 5 bases, and 9 bases had no gene match. The CDR3 sequence is CASSRFLAEEETQYF. In DNA, the CDR3 is TGTGCCAGCAGCCGATTTCTAGCGGAGGAAGAGACCCAGTACTTC.

The chain combines TRBV18 with TRBJ2-1, with unresolved D. Germline loops: CDR1 KGHSH, CDR2 LQKENI. The germline V and J ends were trimmed by 1 base and 9 bases, with 16 bases remaining between them. The CDR3 runs 15 residues. CDR3: CASSPRLESGCEQFF. The CDR3 coding sequence is TGTGCCAGCTCACCACGACTTGAATCCGGGTGTGAGCAGTTCTTC.